This TCR beta chain came from a study of T cells in Graves' hyperthyroidism and ophthalmopathy. Study-wide results and caveats: Separating ophthalmopathy from stable hyperthyroidism was achieved by a 13 V-J model. Model-based prediction identified ophthalmopathy a median about 6.8 months prior to its onset. Blood held most thyroid clonotypes expanded above 0.001 frequency.

From roughly 9.2 ml of fresh peripheral blood, PBMCs were isolated. RNA transcripts served as the template for amplifying TCR beta CDR3 regions. Initially, a first-round RT-PCR of the TCR CDR3 employed the HTBI primer set. TCRdb used MiXCR to reprocess the multiplex PCR reads, holding one entry per CDR3 protein. The data show about 520,000 distinct CDR3 sequences, around 24% seen once. This clonotype occurred many times. The antigen is not known. Germline CDR1 reads LGHNA; CDR2 reads YNFKEQ. Trimming cost V 1 base and J 3 bases; bases outside gene matches: 5. The CDR3 has 15 residues. The sample was blood. This sequence joins TRBV4-2 and TRBJ2-5; 7 bases are shared with TRBD2. The receptor comes from a woman aged 25 to 39 with Graves' ophthalmopathy. CDR3 residues: CASSQAPRGEETQYF. CDR3 DNA sequence: TGTGCCAGCAGCCAAGCCCCACGGGGGGAAGAGACCCAGTACTTC.